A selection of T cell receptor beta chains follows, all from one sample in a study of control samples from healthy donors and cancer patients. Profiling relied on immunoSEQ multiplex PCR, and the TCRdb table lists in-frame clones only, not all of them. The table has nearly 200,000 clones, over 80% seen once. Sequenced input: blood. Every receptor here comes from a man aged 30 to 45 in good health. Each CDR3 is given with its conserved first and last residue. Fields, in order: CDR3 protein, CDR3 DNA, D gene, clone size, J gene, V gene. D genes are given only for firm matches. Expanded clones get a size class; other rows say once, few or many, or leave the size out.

CASSIGSSVSPLHF,TGTGCCAGTAGTATCGGATCCTCCGTTTCACCCCTCCACTTT,.,once,TRBJ1-6,TRBV19
CASSFQGGGANVLTF,TGTGCCAGCAGCTTTCAAGGAGGTGGGGCCAACGTCCTGACTTTC,.,.,TRBJ2-6,TRBV5-4
CASSSKTGGLANIGELFF,TGTGCCAGCAGCTCGAAAACTGGGGGACTAGCCAACATCGGGGAGCTGTTTTTT,TRBD2,.,TRBJ2-2,TRBV5-4
CASSEALSTYEQYF,TGTGCCAGCAGTGAAGCACTGTCTACCTACGAGCAGTACTTC,.,.,TRBJ2-7,TRBV6-1
CASSLGTGVAGNTIYF,TGTGCCAGCAGCTTAGGGACAGGGGTTGCTGGAAACACCATATATTTT,TRBD1,.,TRBJ1-3,TRBV5-5
CASRPNEDRATGELFF,TGTGCCAGCAGACCCAATGAGGACAGGGCGACCGGGGAGCTGTTTTTT,TRBD1,.,TRBJ2-2,TRBV11-2
CASSVGRLNTEAFF,TGTGCCAGCAGCGTAGGCCGGTTGAACACTGAAGCTTTCTTT,.,.,TRBJ1-1,TRBV9
CASSLSGGVNEKLFF,TGTGCCAGCAGTTTATCAGGGGGGGTTAATGAAAAACTGTTTTTT,.,.,TRBJ1-4,TRBV27
CASSEEGNSGNTIYF,TGTGCCAGCAGTGAAGAAGGAAACTCTGGAAACACCATATATTTT,.,.,TRBJ1-3,TRBV6-1
CASSIFLRTGGAFF,TGTGCCAGTAGTATATTCCTAAGGACAGGGGGAGCTTTCTTT,TRBD1,.,TRBJ1-1,TRBV19
CASSLQGSNQPQHF,TGTGCCAGCAGCCTCCAGGGTAGCAATCAGCCCCAGCATTTT,.,.,TRBJ1-5,TRBV4-2
CASSVGSTSTDTQYF,TGTGCCAGCAGCGTCGGGTCTACTAGCACAGATACGCAGTATTTT,.,.,TRBJ2-3,TRBV7-2
CASSTTQNIQYF,TGTGCCAGTAGTACCACCCAAAACATTCAGTACTTC,.,once,TRBJ2-4,TRBV19
CASSGWTDNQPQHF,TGTGCCAGCAGTGGATGGACAGACAATCAGCCCCAGCATTTT,.,.,TRBJ1-5,TRBV2
CASSLRPQGAKSGYTF,TGTGCCAGCAGCTTAAGGCCACAGGGGGCCAAATCGGGCTACACCTTC,TRBD1,.,TRBJ1-2,TRBV7-2
CASSSVLRDKNTEAFF,TGTGCCAGCAGCAGCGTCCTCCGGGACAAGAACACTGAAGCTTTCTTT,.,.,TRBJ1-1,TRBV5-8
CASSLTPLPTSSAGNTIYF,TGTGCCAGCAGCTTAACTCCCCTGCCGACCTCATCCGCTGGAAACACCATATATTTT,.,.,TRBJ1-3,TRBV11-3
CASSLRGELFF,TGTGCCAGCAGTTTGCGCGGGGAACTGTTTTTT,.,.,TRBJ1-4,TRBV28
CPTIKDTTGSQPQHF,TGTCCCACCATAAAAGACACGACAGGGTCTCAGCCCCAGCATTTT,TRBD1,.,TRBJ1-5,TRBV6-5
CASAGGGANQPQHF,TGCGCCAGCGCAGGCGGGGGGGCCAATCAGCCCCAGCATTTT,.,.,TRBJ1-5,TRBV10-2
CAWSWGTGELFF,TGTGCCTGGAGTTGGGGAACCGGGGAGCTGTTTTTT,.,.,TRBJ2-2,TRBV30
CAWSIRRATEAFF,TGTGCCTGGAGTATCCGTAGGGCCACTGAAGCTTTCTTT,.,.,TRBJ1-1,TRBV30
CASSSRQGPGYTF,TGTGCCAGCAGTTCCCGACAGGGGCCTGGCTACACCTTC,TRBD1,.,TRBJ1-2,TRBV27
CASSLVGHHTDTQYF,TGCGCCAGCAGCTTGGTGGGACACCACACAGATACGCAGTATTTT,.,.,TRBJ2-3,TRBV5-1
CASSFAGGPNEQFF,TGTGCCAGCAGTTTTGCGGGGGGGCCAAATGAGCAGTTCTTC,TRBD2,.,TRBJ2-1,TRBV27
CASSLLGQPEGSPLHF,TGTGCCAGCAGCTTGTTGGGACAGCCTGAGGGGTCACCCCTCCACTTT,TRBD1,.,TRBJ1-6,TRBV7-9
CASSLENTEAFF,TGTGCCAGCAGCTTAGAGAACACTGAAGCTTTCTTT,.,few,TRBJ1-1,TRBV7-9
CASSDGPKEIYGYTF,TGTGCCAGCTCTGACGGACCGAAAGAGATCTATGGCTACACCTTC,.,.,TRBJ1-2,TRBV18
CASFSRLGGPSSGYTF,TGTGCCAGCTTTTCACGTCTAGGGGGCCCGTCTAGTGGCTACACCTTC,TRBD1,.,TRBJ1-2,TRBV18
CASTLSTGGGSPLHF,TGTGCCAGCACGTTATCTACAGGGGGCGGTTCACCCCTCCACTTT,TRBD1,.,TRBJ1-6,TRBV6-5